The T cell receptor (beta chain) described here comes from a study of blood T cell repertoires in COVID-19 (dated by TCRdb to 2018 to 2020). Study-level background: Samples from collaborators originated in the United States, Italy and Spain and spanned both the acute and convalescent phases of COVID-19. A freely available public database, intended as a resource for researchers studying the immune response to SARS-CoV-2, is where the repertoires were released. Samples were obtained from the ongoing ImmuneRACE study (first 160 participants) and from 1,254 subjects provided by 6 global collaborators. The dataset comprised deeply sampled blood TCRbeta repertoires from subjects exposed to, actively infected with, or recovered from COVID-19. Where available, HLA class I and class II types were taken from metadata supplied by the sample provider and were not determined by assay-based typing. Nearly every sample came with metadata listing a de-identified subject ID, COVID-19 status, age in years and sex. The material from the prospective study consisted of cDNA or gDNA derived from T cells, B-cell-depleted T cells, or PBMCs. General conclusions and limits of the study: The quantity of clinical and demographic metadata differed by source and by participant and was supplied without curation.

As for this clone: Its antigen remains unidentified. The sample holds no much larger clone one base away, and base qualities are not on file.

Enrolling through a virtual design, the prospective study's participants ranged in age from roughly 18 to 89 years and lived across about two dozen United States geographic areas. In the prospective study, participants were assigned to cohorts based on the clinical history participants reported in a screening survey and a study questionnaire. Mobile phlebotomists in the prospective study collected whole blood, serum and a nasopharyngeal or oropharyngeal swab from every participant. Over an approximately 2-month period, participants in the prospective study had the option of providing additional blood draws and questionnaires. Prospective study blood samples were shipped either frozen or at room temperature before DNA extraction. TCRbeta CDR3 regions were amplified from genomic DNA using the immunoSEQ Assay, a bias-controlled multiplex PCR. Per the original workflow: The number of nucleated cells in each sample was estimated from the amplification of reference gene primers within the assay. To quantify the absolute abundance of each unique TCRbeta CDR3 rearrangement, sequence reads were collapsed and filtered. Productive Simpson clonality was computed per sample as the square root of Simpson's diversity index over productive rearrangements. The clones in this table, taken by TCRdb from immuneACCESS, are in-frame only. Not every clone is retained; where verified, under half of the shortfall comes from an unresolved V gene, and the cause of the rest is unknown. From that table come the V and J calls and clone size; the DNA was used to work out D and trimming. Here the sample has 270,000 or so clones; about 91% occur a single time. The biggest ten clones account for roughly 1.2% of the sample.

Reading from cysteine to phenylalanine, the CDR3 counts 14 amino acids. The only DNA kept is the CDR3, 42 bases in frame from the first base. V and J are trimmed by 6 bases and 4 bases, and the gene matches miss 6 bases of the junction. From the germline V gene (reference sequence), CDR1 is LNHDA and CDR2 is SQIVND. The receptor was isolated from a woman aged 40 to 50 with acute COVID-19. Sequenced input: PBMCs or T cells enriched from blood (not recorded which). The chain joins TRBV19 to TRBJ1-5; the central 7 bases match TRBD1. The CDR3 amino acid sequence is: CASRRTQGNQPQHF. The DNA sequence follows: TGTGCCAGTAGGCGGACACAGGGGAATCAGCCCCAGCATTTT.